This TCR beta chain was sequenced during a study of cytomegalovirus exposure and HLA in healthy donors. Study information: Researchers found that about 82% of 398 genotyped donors fell within the Caucasian-associated ancestry cluster. Points from the study as a whole: More than 150 TCR beta chains were listed as cytomegalovirus-associated. Roughly uniform depth of sequencing across donors was assumed in presence/absence analyses. In vitro testing confirmed a few CMV-associated chains as specific for CMV antigens.

As concerns this clone: Antigen: not known.

Primers for the PCR totalled 60 Vbeta and 13 Jbeta. Generated by immunoSEQ multiplex PCR, the TCRdb table keeps only in-frame clones and is missing some. The data show around 170,000 clones, 77% seen once. V was shortened by 1 base and J by 6 bases, with 26 bases between the two germline ends. The length of the CDR3 is 19 residues. From germline, CDR1 is SGHRS and CDR2 YFSETQ. The specimen sequenced was PBMCs. The chain has TRBV5-1 and TRBJ2-1; unclear D gene. This sequence was found in a man younger than 35 in good health and CMV-seronegative. The CDR3 spells CASSLYRTHQALRSNEQFF. Written as DNA, the CDR3 is TGCGCCAGCAGCTTGTATCGTACTCATCAAGCGCTAAGGTCCAATGAGCAGTTCTTC.